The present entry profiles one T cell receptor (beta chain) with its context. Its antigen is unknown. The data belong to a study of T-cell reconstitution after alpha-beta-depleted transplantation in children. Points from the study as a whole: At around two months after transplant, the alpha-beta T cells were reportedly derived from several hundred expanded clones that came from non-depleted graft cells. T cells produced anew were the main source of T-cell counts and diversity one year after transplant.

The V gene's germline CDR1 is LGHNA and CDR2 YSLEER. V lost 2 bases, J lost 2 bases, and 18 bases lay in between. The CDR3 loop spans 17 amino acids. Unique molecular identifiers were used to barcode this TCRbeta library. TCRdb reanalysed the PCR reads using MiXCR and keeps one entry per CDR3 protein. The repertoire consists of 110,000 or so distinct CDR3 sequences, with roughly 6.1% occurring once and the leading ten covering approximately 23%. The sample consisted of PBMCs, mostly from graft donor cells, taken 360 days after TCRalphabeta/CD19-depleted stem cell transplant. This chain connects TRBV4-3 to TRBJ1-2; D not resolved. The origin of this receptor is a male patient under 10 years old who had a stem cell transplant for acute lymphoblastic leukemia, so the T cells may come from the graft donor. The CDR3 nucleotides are TGCGCCAGCAGCCAACGAAGCCGCCCAGGTACAAACTATGGCTACACCTTC. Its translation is CASSQRSRPGTNYGYTF.